These T cell receptor beta chains were read from a single sample in a study of blood T cell repertoires in COVID-19. Profiled with immunoSEQ multiplex PCR; TCRdb holds only in-frame clones, not every one. The sample lists approximately 250,000 clones, under 95% occurring once. Specimen: PBMCs or T cells enriched from blood (not recorded which). Receptor source: a man aged 40-49 years who had been exposed to COVID-19. CDR3s leave out the opening cysteine and the closing phenylalanine or tryptophan.

V gene,CDR3 length,J gene,CDR3 protein
TRBV27,10,TRBJ1-2,ASSTQGNGYT
TRBV18,13,TRBJ1-1,ASSLRGGGNTEAF
TRBV11-2,12,TRBJ2-7,ASSQTSDSYEQY
TRBV7-7,13,TRBJ2-1,ASSLTGSGNNEQF
TRBV11-3,12,TRBJ1-1,ASSLRDRAKEAF
TRBV4-2,16,TRBJ2-2,ASSQERLAGGGTGELF
TRBV12-3/TRBV12-4,10,TRBJ1-4,ASSPLSQKLF
TRBV10-2,12,TRBJ1-2,ASGMTGSDYGYT
TRBV28,13,TRBJ2-1,ASTQWGREEDEQF
TRBV5-1,14,TRBJ2-5,ASSLGTGGLRETQY
TRBV4-1,15,TRBJ2-3,ASSRKPLAGGTDTQY
TRBV28,10,TRBJ2-7,ASSLSLYEQY
TRBV3-1/TRBV3-2,13,TRBJ1-1,ASSQEGARNTEAF
TRBV19,13,TRBJ1-1,ASSISDRMNTEAF
TRBV25-1,11,TRBJ1-3,ASSDYSGNTIY
TRBV5-1,13,TRBJ2-3,ASSLSTGYTDTQY
TRBV2,14,TRBJ1-5,ASSSKTGGSNQPQH
TRBV9,12,TRBJ2-1,ASSVVPVGDEQF
TRBV5-1,15,TRBJ1-6,ASSLAQGASYNSPLH
TRBV6-5,13,TRBJ1-2,ASSYSPRDTYGYT
TRBV27,9,TRBJ1-5,ASTTPRPQH
TRBV19,13,TRBJ2-7,ASSITGGEAYEQY
TRBV6-1,11,TRBJ1-1,ASSDTGTGKAF
TRBV6-5,12,TRBJ2-5,ASSYGLAQETQY
TRBV9,14,TRBJ2-3,ASSPLAGGGTDTQY
TRBV5-8,14,TRBJ2-6,ASSPGERSGANVLT
TRBV7-9,13,TRBJ2-2,ASSLGLGGTGELF
TRBV5-1,12,TRBJ1-6,ASSYDRGTSPLH
TRBV5-6,15,TRBJ1-6,ASSWTGASSYNSPLH
TRBV5-4,14,TRBJ2-1,ASSSDPQGIGNEQF
TRBV30,13,TRBJ1-6,AWSAPGQGGSPLH
TRBV27,18,TRBJ2-1,ASSLTKIRTSGSQYNEQF
TRBV29-1,10,TRBJ2-7,SVGRGRGEQY
TRBV19,13,TRBJ1-6,ASSIIGDFNSPLH
TRBV19,13,TRBJ2-7,ASSTLPGGSYEQY
TRBV27,12,TRBJ2-5,ASSPSQGGETQY